This entry concerns a single TCR beta chain. Each CDR3 protein gets one entry after TCRdb re-called the PCR reads with MiXCR. The sample has roughly 24,000 distinct CDR3 sequences, over 40% seen once. The data were obtained in a study of CD4 and CD8 cells across lung adenocarcinoma regions. Trimming removed 3 bases from V and 9 bases from J; junction bases left unmatched: 10. This CDR3 region has 15 residues. Germline V lookup: CDR1 MNHNS, CDR2 SASEGT. Donors had localized lung adenocarcinoma, a non-small cell lung cancer. The TCR originated in a male donor with lung adenocarcinoma. The CD4 and CD8 labels of this study may be unreliable. This chain links TRBV6-1 with TRBJ2-1, with 8 bases that match TRBD2. Source material: CD4+ T cells from the center of a lung tumor. For the CDR3, the DNA is TGTGCCAGCAGTGAGCTGGGACTAGAGGGGGGTGAGCAGTTCTTC. Translating it yields CASSELGLEGGEQFF.